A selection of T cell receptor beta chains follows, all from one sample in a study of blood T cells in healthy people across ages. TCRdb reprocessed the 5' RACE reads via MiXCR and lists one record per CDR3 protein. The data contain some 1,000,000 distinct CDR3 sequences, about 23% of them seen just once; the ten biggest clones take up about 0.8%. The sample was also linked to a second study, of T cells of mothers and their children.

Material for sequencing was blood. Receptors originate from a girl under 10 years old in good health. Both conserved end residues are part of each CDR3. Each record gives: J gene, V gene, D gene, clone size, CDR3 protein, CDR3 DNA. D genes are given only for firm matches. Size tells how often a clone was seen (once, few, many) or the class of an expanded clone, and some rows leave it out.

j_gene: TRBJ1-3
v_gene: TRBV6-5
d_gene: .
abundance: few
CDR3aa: CASSTEPQGSGNTIYF
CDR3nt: TGTGCCAGCAGTACAGAGCCTCAGGGCTCTGGAAACACCATATATTTT

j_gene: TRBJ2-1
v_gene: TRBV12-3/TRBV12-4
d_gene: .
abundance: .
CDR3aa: CVSSPQTGGNEQFF
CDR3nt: TGTGTCAGCAGTCCCCAGACTGGGGGGAATGAGCAGTTCTTC

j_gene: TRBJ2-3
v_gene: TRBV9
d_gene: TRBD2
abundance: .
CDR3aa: CASSRGLAADTKYF
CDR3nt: TGTGCCAGCAGCCGCGGACTAGCGGCAGATACGAAGTATTTT

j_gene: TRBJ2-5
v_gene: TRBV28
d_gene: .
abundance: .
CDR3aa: CASTSGRETQYF
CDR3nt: TGTGCCAGCACTTCGGGGCGCGAGACCCAGTACTTC

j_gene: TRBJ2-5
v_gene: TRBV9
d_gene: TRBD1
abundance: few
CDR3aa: CASSPRSTGVETQHF
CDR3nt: TGTGCCAGCAGCCCCCGATCGACAGGGGTAGAGACCCAGCACTTC

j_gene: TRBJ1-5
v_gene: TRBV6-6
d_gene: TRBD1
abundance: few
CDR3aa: CASSYADRANQPQHF
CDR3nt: TGTGCCAGCAGTTACGCCGACAGGGCCAATCAGCCCCAGCATTTT

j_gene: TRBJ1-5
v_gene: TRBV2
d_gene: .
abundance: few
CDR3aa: CASSEALFGNRPQHF
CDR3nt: TGTGCCAGCAGTGAAGCGCTCTTCGGGAATCGGCCCCAGCATTTT

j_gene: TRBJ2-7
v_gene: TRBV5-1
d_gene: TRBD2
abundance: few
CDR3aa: CASSHLTSGGPYEQYF
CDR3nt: TGCGCCAGCAGCCACTTAACTAGCGGGGGACCATACGAGCAGTACTTC

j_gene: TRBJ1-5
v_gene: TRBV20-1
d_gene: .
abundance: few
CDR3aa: CSANQGSNQPQHF
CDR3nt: TGCAGTGCAAATCAGGGGAGCAATCAGCCCCAGCATTTT

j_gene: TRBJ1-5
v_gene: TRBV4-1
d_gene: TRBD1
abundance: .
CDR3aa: CASSQDGTGDQPQHF
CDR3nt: TGCGCCAGCAGCCAAGATGGGACAGGGGACCAGCCCCAGCATTTT

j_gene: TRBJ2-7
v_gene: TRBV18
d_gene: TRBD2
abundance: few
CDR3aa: CASSQTGTSGYEQYF
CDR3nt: TGTGCCAGCTCACAAACCGGGACTAGCGGTTACGAGCAGTACTTC

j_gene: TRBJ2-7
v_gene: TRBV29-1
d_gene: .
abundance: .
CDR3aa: CSVGTLNSYEQYF
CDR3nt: TGCAGCGTTGGGACTCTCAACTCCTACGAGCAGTACTTC

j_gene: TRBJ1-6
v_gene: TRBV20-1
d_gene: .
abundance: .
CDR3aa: CSARGWEYNSPLHF
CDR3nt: TGCAGTGCTAGAGGCTGGGAGTATAATTCACCCCTCCACTTT

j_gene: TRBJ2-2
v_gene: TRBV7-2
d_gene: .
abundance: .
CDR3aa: CASRDSANTGELFF
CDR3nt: TGTGCCAGCAGGGACTCGGCGAACACCGGGGAGCTGTTTTTT

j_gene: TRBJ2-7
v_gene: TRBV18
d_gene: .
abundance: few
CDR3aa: CASSPDSLTYEQYF
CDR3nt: TGTGCCAGCTCACCCGACAGCCTTACCTACGAGCAGTACTTC

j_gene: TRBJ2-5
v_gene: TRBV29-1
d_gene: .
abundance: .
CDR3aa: CSVAQNVQETQYF
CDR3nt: TGCAGCGTTGCCCAGAATGTTCAAGAGACCCAGTACTTC

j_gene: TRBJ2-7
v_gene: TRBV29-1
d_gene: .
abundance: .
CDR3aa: CSGRLESDSYEQYF
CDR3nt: TGCAGCGGAAGGCTGGAATCGGACTCCTACGAGCAGTACTTC

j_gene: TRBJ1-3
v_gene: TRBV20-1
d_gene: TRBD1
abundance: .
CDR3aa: CSAPGQGSTGNTIYF
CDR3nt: TGCAGTGCCCCGGGACAGGGATCTACTGGAAACACCATATATTTT

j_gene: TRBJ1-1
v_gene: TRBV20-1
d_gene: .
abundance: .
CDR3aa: CSATRLHGCVTTEAFF
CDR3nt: TGCAGTGCTACACGCCTACATGGTTGTGTGACCACTGAAGCTTTCTTT

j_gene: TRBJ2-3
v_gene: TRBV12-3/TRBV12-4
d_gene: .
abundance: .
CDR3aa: CASSLKSLQATQYF
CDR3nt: TGTGCCAGCAGTTTAAAATCGTTACAGGCTACGCAGTATTTT

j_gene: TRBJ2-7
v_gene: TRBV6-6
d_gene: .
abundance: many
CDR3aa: CASSPEYEQYF
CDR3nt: TGTGCCAGCAGTCCTGAATACGAGCAGTACTTC

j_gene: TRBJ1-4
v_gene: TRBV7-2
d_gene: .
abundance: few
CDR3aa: CASSLWDENLFF
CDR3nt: TGTGCCAGCAGCTTATGGGATGAAAACCTGTTTTTT

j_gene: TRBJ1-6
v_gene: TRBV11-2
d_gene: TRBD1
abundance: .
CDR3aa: CASSLTGGPSPLHF
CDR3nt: TGTGCCAGCAGCTTAACAGGGGGGCCTTCACCCCTCCACTTT

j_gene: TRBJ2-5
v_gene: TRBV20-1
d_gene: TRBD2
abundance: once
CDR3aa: CSARGEGRQYF
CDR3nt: TGCAGTGCTCGCGGGGAGGGAAGGCAGTACTTC

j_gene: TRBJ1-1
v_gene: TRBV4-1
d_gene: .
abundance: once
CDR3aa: CASSQPGTRNSEAFF
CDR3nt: TGCGCCAGCAGCCAACCTGGAACCCGAAACAGTGAAGCTTTCTTT

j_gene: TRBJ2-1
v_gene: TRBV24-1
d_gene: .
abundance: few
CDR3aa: CATSDWNDTEQFF
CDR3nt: TGTGCCACCAGTGATTGGAACGACACTGAGCAGTTCTTC

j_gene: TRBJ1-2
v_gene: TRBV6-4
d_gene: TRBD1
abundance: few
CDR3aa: CASSDGRQGTQGYTF
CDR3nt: TGTGCCAGCAGTGACGGAAGACAGGGTACGCAGGGCTACACCTTC

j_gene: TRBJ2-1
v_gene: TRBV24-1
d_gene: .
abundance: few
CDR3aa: CATSDTEPYNEQFF
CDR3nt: TGTGCCACCAGTGATACAGAACCTTACAATGAGCAGTTCTTC

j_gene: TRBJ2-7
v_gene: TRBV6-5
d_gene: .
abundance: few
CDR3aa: CASRLYEQYF
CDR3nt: TGTGCCAGCAGGCTTTACGAGCAGTACTTC

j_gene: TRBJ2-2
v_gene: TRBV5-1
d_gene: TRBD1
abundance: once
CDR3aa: CASSSMTGTGGASGELFF
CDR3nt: TGCGCCAGCAGCTCAATGACCGGGACAGGGGGCGCAAGCGGGGAGCTGTTTTTT

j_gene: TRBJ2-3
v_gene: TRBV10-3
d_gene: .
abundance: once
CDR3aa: CAISFAEASTDTQYF
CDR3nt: TGTGCCATCAGTTTTGCGGAAGCTAGCACAGATACGCAGTATTTT

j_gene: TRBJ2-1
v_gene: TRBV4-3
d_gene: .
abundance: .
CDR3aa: CASSQAEGSYNEQFF
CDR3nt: TGCGCCAGCAGCCAAGCTGAGGGCTCCTACAATGAGCAGTTCTTC

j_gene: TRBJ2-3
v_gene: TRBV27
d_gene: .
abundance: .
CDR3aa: CASSLQGRTDTQYF
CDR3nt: TGTGCCAGCAGTTTACAGGGCCGCACAGATACGCAGTATTTT

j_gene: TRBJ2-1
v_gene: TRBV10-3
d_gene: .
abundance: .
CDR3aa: CAISEDSSIEQFF
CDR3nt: TGTGCCATCAGTGAGGACTCTAGCATTGAGCAGTTCTTC

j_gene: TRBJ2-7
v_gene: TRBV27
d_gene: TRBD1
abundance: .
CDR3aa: CASSIQGKYEQYF
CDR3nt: TGTGCCAGCAGTATACAGGGGAAGTACGAGCAGTACTTC

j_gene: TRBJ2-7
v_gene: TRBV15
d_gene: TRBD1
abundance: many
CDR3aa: CATSSDRGSEQYF
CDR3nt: TGTGCCACCAGCAGCGACAGGGGAAGCGAGCAGTACTTC

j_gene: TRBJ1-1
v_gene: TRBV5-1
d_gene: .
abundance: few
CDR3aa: CASSLFYSLQVTEAFF
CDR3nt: TGCGCCAGCAGCTTGTTCTACAGCCTTCAGGTCACTGAAGCTTTCTTT